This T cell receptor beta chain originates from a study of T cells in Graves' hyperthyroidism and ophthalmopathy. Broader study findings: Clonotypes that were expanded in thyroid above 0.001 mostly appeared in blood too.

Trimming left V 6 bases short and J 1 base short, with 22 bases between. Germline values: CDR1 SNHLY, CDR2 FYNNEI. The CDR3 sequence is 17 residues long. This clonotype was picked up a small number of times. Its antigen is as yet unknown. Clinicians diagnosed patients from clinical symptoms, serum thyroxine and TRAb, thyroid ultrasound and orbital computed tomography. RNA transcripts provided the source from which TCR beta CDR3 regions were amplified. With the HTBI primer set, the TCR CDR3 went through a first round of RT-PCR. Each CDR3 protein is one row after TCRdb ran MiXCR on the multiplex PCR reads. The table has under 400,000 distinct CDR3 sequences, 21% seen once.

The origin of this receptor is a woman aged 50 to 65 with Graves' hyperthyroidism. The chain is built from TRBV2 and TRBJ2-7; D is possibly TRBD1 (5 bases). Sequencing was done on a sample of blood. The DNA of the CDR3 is TGTGCCAGCAGCGAAACAGGCGCAGGACGGTATTCCTACGAGCAGTACTTC. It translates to CASSETGAGRYSYEQYF.